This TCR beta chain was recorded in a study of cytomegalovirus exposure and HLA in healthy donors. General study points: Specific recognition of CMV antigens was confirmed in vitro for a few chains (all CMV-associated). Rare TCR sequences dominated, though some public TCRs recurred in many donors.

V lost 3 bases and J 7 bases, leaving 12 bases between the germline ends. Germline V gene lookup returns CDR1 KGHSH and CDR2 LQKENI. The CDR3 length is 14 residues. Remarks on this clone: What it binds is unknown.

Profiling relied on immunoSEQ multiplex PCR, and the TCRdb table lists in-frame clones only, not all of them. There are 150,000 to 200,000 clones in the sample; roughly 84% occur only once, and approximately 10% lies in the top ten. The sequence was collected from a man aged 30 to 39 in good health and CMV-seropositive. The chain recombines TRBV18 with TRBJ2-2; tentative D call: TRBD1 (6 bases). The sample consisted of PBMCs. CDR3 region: CASSPLTGGGELFF. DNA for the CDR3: TGTGCCAGCTCACCTCTGACAGGTGGCGGGGAGCTGTTTTTT.